These 9 T cell receptor beta chains originate from one sample sequenced in a study of shared clonotypes between healthy human individuals. The repertoire was sequenced with immunoSEQ multiplex PCR; TCRdb's copy has only in-frame clones and lacks some. The sample contains millions of clones, approximately 95% of which appear only once. CD45RO negativity and positive selection for CCR7 defined naive CD8 cells, a population that excluded terminally differentiated effector memory CD45RA+ cells. The sequenced material came from naive CD8+ T cells sorted from blood. These receptors originate from a man between 18 and 29 years old in good health.

The chain is built from TRBV6-5 and TRBJ2-1, with 12 bases identical to TRBD2. After removal of 2 bases from V and 7 bases from J, the junction contained 3 bases not matched to a gene. In germline, CDR1 is MNHEY, CDR2 SVGAGI. This CDR3 contains 15 residues. The CDR3 DNA is TGTGCCAGCAGTTACCAACTAGCGGGAGGTAATGAGCAGTTCTTC. This sequence encodes CASSYQLAGGNEQFF.

The chain combines TRBV10-1 with TRBJ1-5; a weak D match, TRBD1 (6 bases). Germline loops: CDR1 WNHNN, CDR2 SYGVQD (reference sequence). The CDR3 runs 13 residues. V was clipped by 10 bases and J by 3 bases, with 13 bases between them. For the CDR3, the DNA is TGCGCCACCATTGACAGGTCCAATCAGCCCCAGCATTTT. It is translated as CATIDRSNQPQHF.

This chain uses TRBV15 with TRBJ1-2, with D unresolved. The length of the CDR3 is 14 residues. Looked up from germline, CDR1 is LNHNV and CDR2 is YYDKDF (reference sequence). Trimming pared 5 bases from V and 4 bases from J, leaving 14 bases between. The CDR3 region has the DNA TGTGCCACCAGCGCTGGCCACGATTTCTATGGCTACACCTTC. Translation: CATSAGHDFYGYTF.

The J gene is TRBJ2-1, the V gene TRBV6-5; no firm D call. CDR3 size: 13 residues. With 0 bases removed from V and 9 bases from J, the gap between germline ends came to 9 bases. CDR1 and CDR2 from the germline V gene are MNHEY and SVGAGI. The CDR3 coding sequence is TGTGCCAGCAGTTACTCGGGCCAACCTGAGCAGTTCTTC. Translating it yields CASSYSGQPEQFF.

In DNA, the CDR3 is TGCGCCAGCAGCCCCGTTGGACTAGGGAGCTACAATGAGCAGTTCTTC. Translation: CASSPVGLGSYNEQFF. This sequence joins TRBV4-1 and TRBJ2-1; 7 bases are shared with TRBD2. V was clipped by 4 bases and J by 3 bases; unmatched bases: 9. The length of the CDR3 is 16 residues. The germline CDR1 and CDR2 sequences are MGHRA and YSYEKL.

The V call is TRBV7-9, the J call TRBJ2-7, with D maybe TRBD2 (6 bases). CDR3 length: 11 amino acids. The germline V gene encodes CDR1 SEHNR and CDR2 FQNEAQ (reference sequence). The ends were cut back, 8 bases at V and 3 bases at J, with 8 bases in the middle. CDR3 sequence (DNA): TGTGCCAGCGTAGCGGACTACGAGCAGTACTTC. This gives the protein CASVADYEQYF.

This clone was recorded only once. The chain employs TRBV18 and TRBJ1-1; D is unclear. Germline CDR1 and CDR2: KGHSH and LQKENI. The CDR3 is 12 amino acids. Trimming stripped 5 bases from V and 0 bases from J, with 4 bases between. The CDR3 sequence is CASSALNTEAFF. In DNA, the CDR3 is TGTGCCAGCTCAGCCTTGAACACTGAAGCTTTCTTT.

This chain links TRBV13 with TRBJ2-3, with TRBD2 matching 11 bases. The CDR3 sequence is 18 residues long. Looked up from germline, CDR1 is PRHDT and CDR2 is FYEKMQ (reference sequence). Trimming cost V 5 bases and J 1 base; bases outside gene matches: 11. CDR3 sequence reads: CASSGPSGGPSRTDTQYF. The CDR3 DNA sequence: TGTGCCAGCAGCGGGCCTAGCGGGGGGCCGTCGCGCACAGATACGCAGTATTTT. The complete variable domain, with remaining parts taken from reference TRBV13 and TRBJ2-3, reads AAGVIQSPRHLIKEKRETATLKCYPIPRHDTVYWYQQGPGQDPQFLISFYEKMQSDKGSIPDRFSAQQFSDYHSELNMSSLELGDSALYFCASSGPSGGPSRTDTQYFGPGTRLTVL.

J is TRBJ1-5 and V is TRBV27, with D perhaps TRBD1 (6 bases). CDR3 length: 14 residues. Between the trimmed V and J ends, which lost 6 bases and 7 bases, there was a span of 16 bases. From germline, CDR1 is MNHEY and CDR2 SMNVEV (reference sequence). The CDR3 nucleotides read TGTGCCAGCAGATCTACAGGGTCAGGGCAGCCCCAGCATTTT. Its protein is CASRSTGSGQPQHF.